Presented here are 29 T cell receptor beta chains from one specimen sequenced in a study of blood T cell repertoires in COVID-19. Here immunoSEQ multiplex PCR was the method, and the copy in TCRdb shows in-frame clones only, minus some. Of about 320,000 clones listed, about 85% are singletons. The sequenced sample was PBMCs or T cells enriched from blood (not recorded which). These TCRs come from a woman between 25 and 40 years old who had been exposed to COVID-19.

The rearrangement joins TRBV19 to TRBJ1-2, with 7 positions matching TRBD1. J was trimmed by 8 bases and V by 3 bases; bases with no gene match: 12. The CDR3 length is 15 residues. Germline values: CDR1 LNHDA, CDR2 SQIVND (reference sequence). The CDR3, as DNA: TGTGCCAGTAGTATTAACCCCTTCAGGGGGGACGGCTACACCTTC. Its protein product is CASSINPFRGDGYTF. Looking up the rest from reference TRBV19 and TRBJ1-2 gives the full variable domain: DGGITQSPKYLFRKEGQNVTLSCEQNLNHDAMYWYRQDPGQGLRLIYYSQIVNDFQKGDIAEGYSVSREKKESFPLTVTSAQKNPTAFYLCASSINPFRGDGYTFGSGTRLTVV.

The rearrangement joins TRBV12-3 or TRBV12-4 to TRBJ1-1, with D tentatively TRBD1 (5 bases). V shed 2 bases and J shed 9 bases, with 10 bases lying between them. CDR3 length: 12 amino acids. The chain's CDR3 is CASSLPGLKAFF. The CDR3 DNA is TGTGCCAGCAGTTTACCGGGACTAAAAGCTTTCTTT.

The chain joins TRBV4-1 to TRBJ1-1, with 8 positions matching TRBD1. J lost 1 base, V lost 5 bases, and 3 bases had no gene match. Looked up from germline, CDR1 is MGHRA and CDR2 is YSYEKL. This CDR3 is built from 14 residues. CDR3 loop: CASSFGQGNTEAFF. CDR3 sequence (DNA): TGCGCCAGCAGCTTCGGACAGGGGAACACTGAAGCTTTCTTT.

The chain recombines TRBV9 with TRBJ2-6; D perhaps matches TRBD2 (5 bases). The CDR3 sequence is 15 residues long. Trimming pared 3 bases from V and 0 bases from J, leaving 7 bases between. The V gene's germline CDR1 is SGDLS and CDR2 YYNGEE. CDR3 sequence reads: CASSGTSSGANVLTF. DNA of the CDR3: TGTGCCAGCAGCGGTACTAGCTCTGGGGCCAACGTCCTGACTTTC.

The chain employs TRBV19 and TRBJ1-2, with D possibly being TRBD1 (6 bases). The CDR3 consists of 12 residues. V was pared by 7 bases and J by 8 bases, with 14 bases between. Per the germline V gene, CDR1 is LNHDA and CDR2 is SQIVND (reference sequence). The CDR3 loop reads CASKGENSGYTF. For the CDR3, the DNA is TGTGCCAGTAAGGGGGAGAACAGCGGCTACACCTTC.

This rearrangement joins TRBV14 to TRBJ2-3, with TRBD1 identical over 7 bases. Germline CDR1 SGHDN, CDR2 FVKESK. The CDR3 is made up of 17 amino acids. V lost 6 bases and J lost 0; bases outside the gene matches: 12. CDR3 nucleotides: TGTGCCAGCAGGGGACCCGGGACAGACCCTAGCACAGATACGCAGTATTTT. Protein sequence: CASRGPGTDPSTDTQYF.

The chain joins TRBV7-8 to TRBJ1-1; D perhaps matches TRBD1 (6 bases). CDR1 is SGHVS and CDR2 is FQNEAQ in the germline V gene. The CDR3 runs to 15 residues. V was clipped by 1 base and J by 1 base, with 10 bases between them. For the CDR3, the DNA is TGTGCCAGCAGCTTAGTGCAACAGGGGAACACTGAAGCTTTCTTT. Translating gives CASSLVQQGNTEAFF.

The chain couples TRBV7-9 to TRBJ1-1, with D maybe TRBD1 (6 bases). Germline V gene sequence: CDR1 SEHNR, CDR2 FQNEAQ (reference sequence). The CDR3 totals 14 residues. The germline V and J ends were trimmed by 0 bases and 5 bases, with 10 bases remaining between them. The CDR3 is CASSLARGGTEAFF. The DNA of the CDR3 is TGTGCCAGCAGCTTAGCCAGGGGCGGGACTGAAGCTTTCTTT.

The chain joins TRBV19 to TRBJ1-5; D might be TRBD1 (5 bases). Germline lookup yields CDR1 LNHDA and CDR2 SQIVND (reference sequence). The V and J ends lost 5 bases and 1 base respectively, with 12 bases between them. The CDR3 is made up of 15 amino acids. As DNA, the CDR3 is TGTGCCAGTAGTCTCGACAGAATGAGCAATCAGCCCCAGCATTTT. Translated, it gives CASSLDRMSNQPQHF.

The genes are TRBV5-4 and TRBJ1-5, with 8 nucleotides matching TRBD1. CDR1 SGHNT and CDR2 YYREEE come from the germline V gene (reference sequence). The CDR3 runs 18 residues. Trimming removed 2 bases from V and 0 bases from J; junction bases left unmatched: 10. The CDR3 DNA sequence: TGTGCCAGCAGCTTTCAGGGGGCCCCTATTTATAGCAATCAGCCCCAGCATTTT. It translates to CASSFQGAPIYSNQPQHF.

A few counts support this clone. The chain joins TRBV25-1 to TRBJ1-6; possibly TRBD1 for D (5 bases). Germline CDR1 is MGHDK and CDR2 is SYGVNS. Between the trimmed V and J ends, which lost 1 base and 6 bases, there was a span of 10 bases. The length of the CDR3 is 15 residues. The chain's CDR3 is CASSESGGGNSPLHF. CDR3 DNA sequence: TGTGCCAGCAGTGAATCGGGGGGTGGTAATTCACCCCTCCACTTT.

The chain couples TRBV19 to TRBJ1-6; 7 bases align to TRBD1. Losses at the gene ends were 6 bases for V and 4 bases for J; bases not matched to a gene: 6. CDR3 length: 15 amino acids. CDR1 and CDR2 (germline): LNHDA, SQIVND (reference sequence). The CDR3 DNA sequence: TGTGCCAGTAGAGAGCCGGGACAGTATAATTCACCCCTCCACTTT. Translated: CASREPGQYNSPLHF.

This clone was counted between two and nine times. The gene calls are TRBV25-1 and TRBJ1-2, with 7 bases that match TRBD1. This CDR3 has 12 residues. Looked up from germline, CDR1 is MGHDK and CDR2 is SYGVNS. Trimming at V came to 8 bases and at J to 8 bases, leaving 8 bases not matched to a gene. Here the CDR3 reads CASGEGGAGYTF. CDR3 DNA sequence: TGTGCCAGCGGGGAAGGGGGCGCAGGCTACACCTTC.

V and J are TRBV28 and TRBJ1-6, with a possible D match to TRBD1 (6 bases). Germline V gene sequence: CDR1 MDHEN, CDR2 SYDVKM. The germline V and J ends were trimmed by 7 bases and 8 bases, with 21 bases remaining between them. The CDR3 contains 16 residues. For the CDR3, the DNA is TGTGCCAGCACCACAACAGGGATTGGGAGGGATTCACCCCTCCACTTT. Amino acid sequence: CASTTTGIGRDSPLHF.

V is TRBV21-1 and J is TRBJ1-6; the listed D gene, TRBD1, was not tested against the DNA. TRBV21-1 is a pseudogene locus. The CDR3 is made up of 17 amino acids. CDR3 region: CASSLRTASSYNSPLHF. The CDR3 nucleotides are TGTGCCAGCAGCCTTCGGACAGCGAGCTCCTATAATTCACCCCTCCACTTT.

CDR3 DNA: TGTGCCAGCAGCTTGGTTGGCAGGGGGAGGAATGAGCAGTTCTTC. It encodes CASSLVGRGRNEQFF. The chain employs TRBV5-8 and TRBJ2-1, with D perhaps matching TRBD1 (7 bases). V gave up 0 bases and J gave up 7 bases, with 14 bases separating them. CDR1 SGHTS and CDR2 YDEGEE come from the germline V gene. The CDR3 covers 15 residues. Full variable domain (rest looked up from reference TRBV5-8 and TRBJ2-1): EAGVTQSPTHLIKTRGQQATLRCSPISGHTSVYWYQQALGLGLQFLLWYDEGEERNRGNFPPRFSGRQFPNYSSELNVNALELEDSALYLCASSLVGRGRNEQFFGPGTRLTVL.

This clone was seen once. V is TRBV3-1 (or the pseudogene TRBV3-2) and J is TRBJ2-2; D is ambiguous. There are 15 residues in the CDR3. Germline CDR1 LGHDT, CDR2 YNNKEL (reference sequence). V gave up 5 bases and J gave up 4 bases, with 14 bases separating them. DNA of the CDR3: TGTGCCAGCAGCACATCTCGACAAGTCACCGGGGAGCTGTTTTTT. Protein: CASSTSRQVTGELFF.

Concerning this clone: With a much larger clone just one base away, this may be a read error. The CDR3 DNA is TGTGCCAGCAGCTTGGCAGGGAACACTGAAGCTTTCTTT. This codes for CASSLAGNTEAFF. This chain connects TRBV5-4 to TRBJ1-1; no firm D call. Germline V gene sequence: CDR1 SGHNT, CDR2 YYREEE (reference sequence). CDR3 length equals 13 residues. V was clipped by 0 bases and J by 1 base, with 4 bases between them.

The chain's CDR3 is CASSPTSQGERRFF. The CDR3 DNA follows: TGTGCCAGCAGCCCTACCTCCCAGGGGGAAAGGCGGTTCTTC. The V call is TRBV7-8, the J call TRBJ2-1; 7 nucleotides agree with TRBD1. The CDR3 length is 14 residues. Germline CDR1 is SGHVS and CDR2 is FQNEAQ. V lost 5 bases to trimming and J lost 15 bases; unmatched junction nucleotides: 16.

The chain employs TRBV5-1 and TRBJ2-5; D is possibly TRBD1 (6 bases). Trimming left V 2 bases short and J 1 base short, with 12 bases between. This CDR3 comprises 15 residues. Germline CDR1 reads SGHRS; CDR2 reads YFSETQ. CDR3: CASSFSSQGQETQYF. The CDR3 DNA reads as TGCGCCAGCAGCTTCTCATCACAGGGCCAAGAGACCCAGTACTTC.

The rearrangement uses TRBV5-1 and TRBJ2-1; 9 nucleotides agree with TRBD2. This CDR3 spans 15 amino acids. V gave up 4 bases and J gave up 9 bases; unmatched junction bases: 11. The germline V gene has CDR1 SGHRS and CDR2 YFSETQ. CDR3 region: CASSPTSGLLSEQFF. The CDR3 DNA reads TGCGCCAGCAGCCCGACTAGCGGACTGCTGAGTGAGCAGTTCTTC.

The rearrangement links TRBV9 to TRBJ1-3; D remains ambiguous. The germline CDR1 and CDR2 sequences are SGDLS and YYNGEE. The germline V and J ends were trimmed by 4 bases and 5 bases, with 19 bases remaining between them. The CDR3 has 16 amino acids. The CDR3 bases are TGTGCCAGCAGCCCCCCTGGGGAGGGTAGGAGAAACACCATATATTTT. Encoded protein: CASSPPGEGRRNTIYF. The full variable domain, completed using reference TRBV9 and TRBJ1-3, is DSGVTQTPKHLITATGQRVTLRCSPRSGDLSVYWYQQSLDQGLQFLIQYYNGEERAKGNILERFSAQQFPDLHSELNLSSLELGDSALYFCASSPPGEGRRNTIYFGEGSWLTVV.

The rearrangement links TRBV27 to TRBJ2-2; D not certain. The CDR3 sequence is 15 residues long. From germline, CDR1 is MNHEY and CDR2 SMNVEV (reference sequence). V was trimmed by 1 base and J by 5 bases, leaving 11 bases between them. The CDR3 loop is CASSLYPRLTGELFF. The CDR3 region has the DNA TGTGCCAGCAGTTTATACCCCCGACTGACCGGGGAGCTGTTTTTT.

This chain uses TRBV5-1 with TRBJ2-1; D is perhaps TRBD2 (6 bases). Germline V lookup: CDR1 SGHRS, CDR2 YFSETQ. CDR3 length: 14 amino acids. The V gene lost 8 bases and the J gene lost 2 bases, with 14 bases spanning the gap. This chain's CDR3 is CASSGTGTYNEQFF. CDR3 DNA: TGCGCCAGTTCCGGGACTGGGACCTACAATGAGCAGTTCTTC.

The chain uses TRBV7-9 and TRBJ1-1; 9 nucleotides agree with TRBD1. Germline loops: CDR1 SEHNR, CDR2 FQNEAQ (reference sequence). The CDR3 covers 11 residues. The V and J ends lost 5 bases and 10 bases, in that order; junction bases with no gene match: 2. The CDR3 is CASSRGQGAFF. DNA for the CDR3: TGTGCCAGCAGCAGGGGACAGGGAGCTTTCTTT. Based on the CDR3 plus reference TRBV7-9 and TRBJ1-1, the full variable domain is DTGVSQNPRHKITKRGQNVTFRCDPISEHNRLYWYRQTLGQGPEFLTYFQNEAQLEKSRLLSDRFSAERPKGSFSTLEIQRTEQGDSAMYLCASSRGQGAFFGQGTRLTVV.

In regard to this clone: The sample contains more than one DNA sequence encoding this CDR3. This chain joins TRBV15 and TRBJ1-5; TRBD1 aligns across 7 bases. The CDR3 sequence is 15 residues long. CDR1 is LNHNV and CDR2 is YYDKDF in the germline V gene (reference sequence). V was clipped by 0 bases and J by 3 bases; unmatched bases: 2. CDR3 protein: CATSRDRGSNQPQHF. The CDR3 nucleotides are TGTGCCACCAGCAGAGACAGGGGGTCCAATCAGCCCCAGCATTTT.

The rearrangement joins TRBV18 to TRBJ1-1; D ambiguous. V lost 5 bases, J lost 1 base, and 8 bases lay in between. Germline V CDR1 and CDR2: KGHSH, LQKENI. The CDR3 is 13 amino acids. The CDR3 spells CASSSGQNTEAFF. The CDR3 nucleotides are TGTGCCAGCTCAAGCGGGCAGAACACTGAAGCTTTCTTT.

The chain combines TRBV12-5 with TRBJ1-3; no reliable D call. The V end lost 2 bases, the J end lost 0 bases, and 5 bases lay between the germline ends. Looked up from germline, CDR1 is LGHNT and CDR2 is FRNRAP. The CDR3 has 14 amino acids. The CDR3 sequence: CASGLTTSGNTIYF. The CDR3 DNA reads as TGTGCTAGTGGTTTGACTACCTCTGGAAACACCATATATTTT. The whole variable domain, remainder taken from reference TRBV12-5 and TRBJ1-3, is DARVTQTPRHKVTEMGQEVTMRCQPILGHNTVFWYRQTMMQGLELLAYFRNRAPLDDSGMPKDRFSAEMPDATLATLKIQPSEPRDSAVYFCASGLTTSGNTIYFGEGSWLTVV.

The chain combines TRBV18 with TRBJ1-6; unclear D gene. V was trimmed by 3 bases and J by 7 bases, leaving 4 bases between them. The CDR3 runs 12 residues. CDR1 and CDR2 from the germline V gene are KGHSH and LQKENI. CDR3 coding DNA: TGTGCCAGCTCACCCTCGAATTCACCCCTCCACTTT. This encodes CASSPSNSPLHF.